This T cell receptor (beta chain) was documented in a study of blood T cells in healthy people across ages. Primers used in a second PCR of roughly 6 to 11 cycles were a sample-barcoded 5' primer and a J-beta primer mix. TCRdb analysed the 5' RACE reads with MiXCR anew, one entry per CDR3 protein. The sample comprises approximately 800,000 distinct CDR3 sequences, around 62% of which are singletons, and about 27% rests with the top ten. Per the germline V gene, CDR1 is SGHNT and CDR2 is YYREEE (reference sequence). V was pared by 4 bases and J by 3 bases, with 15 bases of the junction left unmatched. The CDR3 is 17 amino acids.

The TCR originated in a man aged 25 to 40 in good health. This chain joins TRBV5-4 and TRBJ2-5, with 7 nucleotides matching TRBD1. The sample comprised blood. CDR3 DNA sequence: TGTGCCAGCAGCCCCCGAAAGGGGGCTGAGGGGAAAGAGACCCAGTACTTC. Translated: CASSPRKGAEGKETQYF. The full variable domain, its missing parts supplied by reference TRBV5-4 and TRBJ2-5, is ETGVTQSPTHLIKTRGQQVTLRCSSQSGHNTVSWYQQALGQGPQFIFQYYREEENGRGNFPPRFSGLQFPNYSSELNVNALELDDSALYLCASSPRKGAEGKETQYFGPGTRLLVL.